This entry lists 23 T cell receptor beta chains sequenced from one sample in a study of blood T cell repertoires in COVID-19. TCRdb's table, derived via immunoSEQ multiplex PCR, lists solely in-frame clones and lacks some. This sample has approximately 10,000 clones, with 82% found just once. The sample comprised peripheral blood. These receptors originate from a human donor in a cohort sampled during active COVID-19.

The chain is built from TRBV5-1 and TRBJ1-2, with D possibly TRBD1 on 6 matching bases. Germline V gene sequence: CDR1 SGHRS, CDR2 YFSETQ. The V end was cut by 1 base, the J end by 6 bases, with 10 bases between. CDR3 length: 13 amino acids. In nucleotides, the CDR3 is TGCGCCAGCAGCTTGAACAGGGTAGATGGCTACACCTTC. It translates to CASSLNRVDGYTF.

The CDR3 sequence is CSVGQGLTGTDTQYF. The CDR3 DNA reads as TGCAGCGTTGGACAGGGTTTAACGGGCACAGATACGCAGTATTTT. V and J are TRBV29-1 and TRBJ2-3, with 7 bases lining up with TRBD1. CDR1 and CDR2 from the germline V gene are SQVTM and ANQGSEA. The CDR3 has 15 residues. V was clipped by 4 bases and J by 1 base; unmatched bases: 8.

This clone qualifies as large. The rearrangement links TRBV21-1 to TRBJ1-1. TRBV21-1 is a pseudogene. The CDR3 totals 13 residues. CDR3 in DNA: TGTGCCAGCAGTCCAGAGGGGAACACTGAAGCTTTCTTT. Translated, it gives CASSPEGNTEAFF.

This chain joins TRBV7-2 and TRBJ1-1, with TRBD1 matching 12 bases. The germline gives CDR1 SGHTA, CDR2 FQGNSA. This CDR3 region has 15 residues. V shed 1 base, J shed 6 bases, and the junction held 3 bases outside the gene matches. The CDR3 loop is CASSLVGQGASEAFF. The DNA for the CDR3 is TGTGCCAGCAGCTTAGTGGGACAGGGGGCTTCTGAAGCTTTCTTT.

The chain recombines TRBV11-2 with TRBJ2-1; a weak D match, TRBD2 (6 bases). Germline V gene sequence: CDR1 SGHAT, CDR2 FQNNGV. V lost 7 bases and J lost 7, with 17 bases in between. The CDR3 consists of 14 residues. This CDR3 is CASTRFGGRNEQFF. The CDR3 DNA reads TGTGCCAGCACTCGATTCGGGGGTCGGAATGAGCAGTTCTTC.

This clone was counted a few times. The chain combines TRBV3-1 (or the pseudogene TRBV3-2) with TRBJ1-1; D may be TRBD1 (6 bases). The CDR3 loop spans 15 amino acids. Germline V gene lookup returns CDR1 LGHDT and CDR2 YNNKEL (reference sequence). The V end was cut by 0 bases, the J end by 5 bases, with 13 bases between. CDR3 protein: CASSQDAGVGTEAFF. In nucleotides, the CDR3 is TGTGCCAGCAGCCAAGATGCAGGGGTTGGGACTGAAGCTTTCTTT.

This rearrangement joins TRBV9 to TRBJ2-7; possibly TRBD1 for D (8 bases). The CDR3 contains 13 residues. CDR1 SGDLS and CDR2 YYNGEE come from the germline V gene. The V end was cut by 7 bases, the J end by 3 bases, with 14 bases between. The CDR3, as DNA: TGTGCCAGCGGGGGGGACAGGTACTACGAGCAGTACTTC. This sequence encodes CASGGDRYYEQYF.

This clone has a single count. The rearrangement joins TRBV7-9 to TRBJ2-6; D remains unclear. Germline CDR1 is SEHNR and CDR2 is FQNEAQ (reference sequence). The CDR3 spans 14 residues. V lost 3 bases, J lost 1 base, and 4 bases lay in between. CDR3 in DNA: TGTGCCAGCAGCTTCGGTTCTGGGGCCAACGTCCTGACTTTC. Amino acids: CASSFGSGANVLTF.

The rearrangement links TRBV5-1 to TRBJ1-6; TRBD1 matches 7 bases. V shed 2 bases, J shed 9 bases, and the junction held 5 bases outside the gene matches. CDR1 is SGHRS, CDR2 YFSETQ, per germline. The CDR3 contains 14 residues. The CDR3 spells CASSLTGAGSPLHF. CDR3 sequence (DNA): TGCGCCAGCAGCTTAACAGGGGCAGGTTCACCCCTCCACTTT.

The chain links TRBV5-1 to TRBJ2-1; TRBD1 matches at 12 bases. The CDR3 length is 15 residues. The V and J ends lost 2 bases and 9 bases, in that order; junction bases with no gene match: 6. Per the germline V gene, CDR1 is SGHRS and CDR2 is YFSETQ. The CDR3 nucleotides are TGCGCCAGCAGCTTTGGGACAGGGGGCTCGGGTGAGCAGTTCTTC. Translated: CASSFGTGGSGEQFF.

The J gene is TRBJ1-5, the V gene TRBV28, with 10 nucleotides matching TRBD1. Germline assignment: CDR1 MDHEN and CDR2 SYDVKM. This CDR3 spans 15 amino acids. V shed 6 bases and J 3 bases; nucleotides not matched to a gene: 5. CDR3 loop: CASSPTGGLNQPQHF. In nucleotides, the CDR3 is TGTGCCAGCAGCCCGACAGGGGGCCTCAATCAGCCCCAGCATTTT.

V and J are TRBV12-3 or TRBV12-4 and TRBJ2-7; the D is unclear. The CDR3 is 12 amino acids. With 8 bases removed from V and 1 base from J, the gap between germline ends came to 9 bases. Here the CDR3 reads CASRSLSYEQYF. DNA for the CDR3: TGTGCCAGCCGGTCACTTTCCTACGAGCAGTACTTC.

The chain uses TRBV29-1 and TRBJ2-7; perhaps TRBD1 as D (6 bases). V was cut by 3 bases and J by 4 bases, with 10 bases left in between. This CDR3 is 12 amino acids long. CDR1 is SQVTM and CDR2 is ANQGSEA in the germline V gene. The CDR3 nucleotides are TGCAGCGTTGAGGGGACAAGATACGAGCAGTACTTC. Translated: CSVEGTRYEQYF.

The rearrangement links TRBV27 to TRBJ1-5, with a tentative D call TRBD1 (6 bases). The CDR3 is 15 amino acids. The germline V gene has CDR1 MNHEY and CDR2 SMNVEV (reference sequence). V lost 2 bases, J lost 2 bases, and 10 bases lay in between. DNA of the CDR3: TGTGCCAGCAGTTTAAACAGGGTTGGCAATCAGCCCCAGCATTTT. The encoded protein is CASSLNRVGNQPQHF.

This clone was counted only a few times. This sequence joins TRBV13 and TRBJ1-6; D ambiguous. With 3 bases removed from V and 6 bases from J, the gap between germline ends came to 15 bases. The CDR3 covers 16 residues. Germline-derived CDR1 and CDR2 are PRHDT and FYEKMQ (reference sequence). This chain's CDR3 is CASSFRREAGNSPLHF. The CDR3 DNA reads TGTGCCAGCAGCTTTCGGCGGGAGGCGGGTAATTCACCCCTCCACTTT. Filled out from reference TRBV13 and TRBJ1-6, the complete variable domain reads AAGVIQSPRHLIKEKRETATLKCYPIPRHDTVYWYQQGPGQDPQFLISFYEKMQSDKGSIPDRFSAQQFSDYHSELNMSSLELGDSALYFCASSFRREAGNSPLHFGNGTRLTVT.

The chain links TRBV5-6 to TRBJ1-1; D gene uncertain. This CDR3 comprises 14 residues. Germline CDR1 and CDR2: SGHDT and YYEEEE. Trimming pared 0 bases from V and 6 bases from J, leaving 12 bases between. CDR3 coding DNA: TGTGCCAGCAGCTTGGCCGCGGCAGATCCTGAAGCTTTCTTT. Protein: CASSLAAADPEAFF.

The V call is TRBV6-6, the J call TRBJ2-2; D is possibly TRBD2 (5 bases). V lost 8 bases, J lost 2 bases, and 12 bases lay in between. Germline-derived CDR1 and CDR2 are MNHNY and SVGAGI (reference sequence). The CDR3 covers 14 residues. CDR3 amino acids: CASERVLNTGELFF. DNA of the CDR3: TGTGCCAGCGAGAGGGTCCTAAACACCGGGGAGCTGTTTTTT.

The chain recombines TRBV15 with TRBJ1-3, with D possibly matching TRBD1 (6 bases). This CDR3 spans 13 amino acids. The V gene's germline CDR1 is LNHNV and CDR2 YYDKDF (reference sequence). V lost 1 base to trimming and J lost 6 bases, with 7 bases between them. This CDR3 reads CATSRGTANTIYF. The CDR3 nucleotides read TGTGCCACCAGCAGAGGGACAGCAAACACCATATATTTT. Looking up the rest from reference TRBV15 and TRBJ1-3 gives the full variable domain: DAMVIQNPRYQVTQFGKPVTLSCSQTLNHNVMYWYQQKSSQAPKLLFHYYDKDFNNEADTPDNFQSRRPNTSFCFLDIRSPGLGDTAMYLCATSRGTANTIYFGEGSWLTVV.

On this clone itself: The sample holds other DNA sequences that translate to the same CDR3. The CDR3 DNA reads TGTGCCAGCAGCTTACAGGGTGGCACTGAAGCTTTCTTT. The encoded protein is CASSLQGGTEAFF. This chain links TRBV7-9 with TRBJ1-1; weak D call: TRBD1 (5 bases). The CDR3 totals 13 residues. Germline values: CDR1 SEHNR, CDR2 FQNEAQ (reference sequence). The V end was cut by 2 bases, the J end by 4 bases, with 8 bases between.

In its sample, this clone is medium-sized (0.01 to 0.1%). The V gene is TRBV2, the J gene TRBJ1-5; D call uncertain. The length of the CDR3 is 15 residues. The germline gives CDR1 SNHLY, CDR2 FYNNEI. The V end lost 1 base, the J end lost 0 bases, and 7 bases lay between the germline ends. CDR3 sequence (DNA): TGTGCCAGCAGTGAAGGACACCATAGCAATCAGCCCCAGCATTTT. Its protein is CASSEGHHSNQPQHF.

The rearrangement links TRBV19 to TRBJ2-7; 10 positions match TRBD2. Germline V lookup: CDR1 LNHDA, CDR2 SQIVND (reference sequence). This CDR3 is 16 amino acids long. Trimming took 0 bases from V and 3 from J; bases not matched to a gene: 5. The CDR3 DNA follows: TGTGCCAGTAGTATAGATCCTAGCGGGGGTTACTACGAGCAGTACTTC. Protein sequence: CASSIDPSGGYYEQYF.

This rearrangement joins TRBV5-6 to TRBJ1-2; TRBD1 might be the D (5 bases). Trimming left V 0 bases short and J 5 bases short, with 8 bases between. The CDR3 has 13 amino acids. Germline V gene data show CDR1 as SGHDT and CDR2 as YYEEEE. The CDR3 loop reads CASSLVGLYGYTF. In DNA, the CDR3 is TGTGCCAGCAGCTTGGTGGGACTTTATGGCTACACCTTC.

V is TRBV5-8 and J is TRBJ2-5, with D maybe TRBD2 (6 bases). The CDR3 is 14 amino acids. The V and J ends lost 1 base and 5 bases respectively, with 12 bases between them. The germline gives CDR1 SGHTS, CDR2 YDEGEE. The CDR3 nucleotides read TGTGCCAGCAGCTTGTATCCGGGGGACGAGACCCAGTACTTC. Protein: CASSLYPGDETQYF.